These T cell receptor beta chains were read from a single sample in a study of blood T cell repertoires in COVID-19. Generated by immunoSEQ multiplex PCR, the TCRdb table keeps only in-frame clones and is missing some. Of tens of thousands of clones listed, around 91% are singletons. Sequencing was carried out using peripheral blood. These receptors originate from a human donor in a cohort sampled during active COVID-19. Each CDR3 is given without its conserved first and last residue. Not every row has a clone size; where given, it reads once, few, many or a size class.

cdr3_length: 15
j_call: TRBJ2-2
clone_size: NA
v_call: TRBV2
cdr3_aa: ASSEISAGDLTGELF

cdr3_length: 15
j_call: TRBJ2-5
clone_size: NA
v_call: TRBV7-2
cdr3_aa: ASSLERPLAGGLAQY

cdr3_length: 13
j_call: TRBJ2-1
clone_size: NA
v_call: TRBV5-1
cdr3_aa: ASSLTGSYYNEQF

cdr3_length: 13
j_call: TRBJ1-4
clone_size: NA
v_call: TRBV27
cdr3_aa: ASSSEGSGNEKLF

cdr3_length: 12
j_call: TRBJ2-5
clone_size: NA
v_call: TRBV18
cdr3_aa: ASSPFRFQETQY

cdr3_length: 9
j_call: TRBJ2-5
clone_size: NA
v_call: TRBV30
cdr3_aa: AWSPRETQY

cdr3_length: 12
j_call: TRBJ2-2
clone_size: NA
v_call: TRBV13
cdr3_aa: ASSLEGRSGELF

cdr3_length: 12
j_call: TRBJ2-1
clone_size: NA
v_call: TRBV5-4
cdr3_aa: ASSLAVLDNEQF

cdr3_length: 13
j_call: TRBJ1-3
clone_size: NA
v_call: TRBV5-1
cdr3_aa: ASRADRGYENTIY

cdr3_length: 11
j_call: TRBJ2-1
clone_size: NA
v_call: TRBV4-1
cdr3_aa: ASSQGGQVEQF

cdr3_length: 11
j_call: TRBJ2-5
clone_size: NA
v_call: TRBV6-6
cdr3_aa: ASRGQLLETQY

cdr3_length: 15
j_call: TRBJ1-3
clone_size: NA
v_call: TRBV4-3
cdr3_aa: ASSQARHGGSGNTIY

cdr3_length: 9
j_call: TRBJ1-2
clone_size: NA
v_call: TRBV4-3
cdr3_aa: ASSDAGGYT

cdr3_length: 11
j_call: TRBJ1-2
clone_size: few
v_call: TRBV30
cdr3_aa: AWSAVFGYGYT

cdr3_length: 13
j_call: TRBJ1-1
clone_size: NA
v_call: TRBV18
cdr3_aa: ASSPGTGRNTEAF

cdr3_length: 14
j_call: TRBJ2-1
clone_size: NA
v_call: TRBV19
cdr3_aa: ASSIESASPYNEQF